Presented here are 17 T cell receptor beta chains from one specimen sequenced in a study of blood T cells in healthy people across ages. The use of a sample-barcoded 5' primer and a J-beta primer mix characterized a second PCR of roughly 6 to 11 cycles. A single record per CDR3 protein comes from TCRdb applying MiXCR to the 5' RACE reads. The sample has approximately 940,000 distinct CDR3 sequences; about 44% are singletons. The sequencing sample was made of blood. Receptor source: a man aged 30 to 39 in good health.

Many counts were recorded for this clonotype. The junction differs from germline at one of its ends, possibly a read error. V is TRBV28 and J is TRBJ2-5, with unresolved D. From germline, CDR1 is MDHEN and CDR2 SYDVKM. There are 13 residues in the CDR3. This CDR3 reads CASSLGNQETQYF. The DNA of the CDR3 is TGCGCCAGCAGTCTTGGGAACCAAGAGACCCAGTACTTC.

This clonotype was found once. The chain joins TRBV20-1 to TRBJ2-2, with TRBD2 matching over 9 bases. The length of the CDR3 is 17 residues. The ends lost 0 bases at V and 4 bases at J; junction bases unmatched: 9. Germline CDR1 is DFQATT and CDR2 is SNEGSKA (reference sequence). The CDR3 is CSARDRVAGEPTGELFF. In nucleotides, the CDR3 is TGCAGTGCTAGAGATCGGGTAGCGGGGGAACCCACCGGGGAGCTGTTTTTT.

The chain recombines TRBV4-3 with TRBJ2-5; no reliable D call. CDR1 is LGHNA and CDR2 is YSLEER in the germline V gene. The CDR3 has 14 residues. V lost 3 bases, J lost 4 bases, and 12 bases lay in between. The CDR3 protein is CASSQVLAPETQYF. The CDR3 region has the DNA TGCGCCAGCAGCCAGGTGTTGGCTCCAGAGACCCAGTACTTC.

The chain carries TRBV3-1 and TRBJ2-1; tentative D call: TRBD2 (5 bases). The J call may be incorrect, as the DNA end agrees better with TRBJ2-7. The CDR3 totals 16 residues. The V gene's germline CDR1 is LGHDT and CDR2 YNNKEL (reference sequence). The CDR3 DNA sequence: TGTGCCAGCAGCCAAGTCCCCGGGGATGCCTACAATGAGCAGTACTTC. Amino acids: CASSQVPGDAYNEQYF.

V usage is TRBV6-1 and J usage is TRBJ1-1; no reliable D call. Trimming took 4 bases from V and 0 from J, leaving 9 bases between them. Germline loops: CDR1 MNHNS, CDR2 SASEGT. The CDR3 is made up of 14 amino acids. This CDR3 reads CASSAPEMNTEAFF. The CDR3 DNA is TGTGCCAGCAGTGCCCCGGAGATGAACACTGAAGCTTTCTTT.

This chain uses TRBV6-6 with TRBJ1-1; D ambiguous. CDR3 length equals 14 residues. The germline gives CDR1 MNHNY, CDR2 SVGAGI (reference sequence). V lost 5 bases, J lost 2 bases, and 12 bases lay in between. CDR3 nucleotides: TGTGCCAGCAGTGATCCCGTACTTAACACTGAAGCTTTCTTT. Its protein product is CASSDPVLNTEAFF.

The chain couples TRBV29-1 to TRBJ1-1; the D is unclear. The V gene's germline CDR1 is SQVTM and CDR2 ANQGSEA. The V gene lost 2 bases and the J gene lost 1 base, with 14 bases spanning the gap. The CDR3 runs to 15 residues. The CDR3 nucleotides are TGCAGCGTTGAATATTCAGTGCAGCCGAACACTGAAGCTTTCTTT. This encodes CSVEYSVQPNTEAFF. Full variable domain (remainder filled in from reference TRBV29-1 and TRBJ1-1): SAVISQKPSRDICQRGTSLTIQCQVDSQVTMMFWYRQQPGQSLTLIATANQGSEATYESGFVIDKFPISRPNLTFSTLTVSNMSPEDSSIYLCSVEYSVQPNTEAFFGQGTRLTVV.

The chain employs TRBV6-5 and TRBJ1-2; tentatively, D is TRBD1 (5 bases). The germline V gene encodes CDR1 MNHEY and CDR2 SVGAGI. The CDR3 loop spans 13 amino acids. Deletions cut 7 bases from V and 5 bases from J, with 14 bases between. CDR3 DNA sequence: TGTGCCAGCACTCCAGCGGACAAATATGGCTACACCTTC. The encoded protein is CASTPADKYGYTF.

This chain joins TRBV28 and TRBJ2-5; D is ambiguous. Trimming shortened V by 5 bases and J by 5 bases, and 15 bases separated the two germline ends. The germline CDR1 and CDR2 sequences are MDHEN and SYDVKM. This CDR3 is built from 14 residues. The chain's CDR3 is CASSRTTGSETQYF. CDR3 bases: TGTGCCAGCAGTCGAACCACTGGCTCGGAGACCCAGTACTTC.

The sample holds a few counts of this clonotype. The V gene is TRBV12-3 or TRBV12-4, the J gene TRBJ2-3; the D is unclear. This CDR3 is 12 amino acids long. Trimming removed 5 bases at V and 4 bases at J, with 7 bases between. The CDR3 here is CASSLNPDTQYF. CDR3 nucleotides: TGTGCCAGCAGTCTCAACCCAGATACGCAGTATTTT.

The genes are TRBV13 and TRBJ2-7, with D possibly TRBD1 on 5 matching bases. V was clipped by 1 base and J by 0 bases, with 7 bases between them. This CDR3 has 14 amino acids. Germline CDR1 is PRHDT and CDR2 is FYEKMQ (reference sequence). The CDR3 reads CASSLEDISYEQYF. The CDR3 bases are TGTGCCAGCAGCTTAGAGGACATCTCCTACGAGCAGTACTTC.

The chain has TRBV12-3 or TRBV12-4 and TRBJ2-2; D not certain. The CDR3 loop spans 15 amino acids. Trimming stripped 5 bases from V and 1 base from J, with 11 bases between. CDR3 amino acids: CASSEDGVNTGELFF. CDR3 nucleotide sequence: TGTGCCAGCAGTGAAGACGGCGTGAACACCGGGGAGCTGTTTTTT.

The CDR3 DNA sequence: TGTGCCAGCACGGAGGGGACAGAAAAACTCTACGAGCAGTACTTC. Encoded protein: CASTEGTEKLYEQYF. The chain recombines TRBV6-6 with TRBJ2-7, with a possible D match to TRBD1 (7 bases). Per germline, CDR1 MNHNY and CDR2 SVGAGI (reference sequence). Trimming took off 7 bases at V and 3 bases at J, with 19 bases between the two ends. The CDR3 is made up of 15 amino acids.

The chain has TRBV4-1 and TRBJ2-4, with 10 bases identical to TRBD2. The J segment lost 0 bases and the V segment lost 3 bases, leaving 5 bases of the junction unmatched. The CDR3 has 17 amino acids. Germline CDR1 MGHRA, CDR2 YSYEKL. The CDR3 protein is CASSHTSGDLAKNIQYF. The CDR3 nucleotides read TGCGCCAGCAGCCACACTAGCGGGGACTTAGCCAAAAACATTCAGTACTTC.

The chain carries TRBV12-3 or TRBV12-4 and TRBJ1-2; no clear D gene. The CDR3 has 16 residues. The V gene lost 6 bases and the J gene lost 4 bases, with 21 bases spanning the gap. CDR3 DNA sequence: TGTGCCAGCAGCCCCAACGACTTACGGGCTGGCTATGGCTACACCTTC. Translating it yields CASSPNDLRAGYGYTF.

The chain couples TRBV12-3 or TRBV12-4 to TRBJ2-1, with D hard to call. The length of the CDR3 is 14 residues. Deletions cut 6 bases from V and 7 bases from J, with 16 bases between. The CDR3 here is CASRKVNTGNEQFF. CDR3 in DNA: TGTGCCAGCAGGAAAGTAAATACCGGGAATGAGCAGTTCTTC.

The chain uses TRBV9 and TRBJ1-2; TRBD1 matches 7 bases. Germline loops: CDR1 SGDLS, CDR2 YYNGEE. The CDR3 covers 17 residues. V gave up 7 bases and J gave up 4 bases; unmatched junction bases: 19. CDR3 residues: CASGPTIRDSQVYGYTF. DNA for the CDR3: TGTGCCAGCGGGCCGACTATCCGGGACAGCCAAGTCTATGGCTACACCTTC.